This record looks at one T cell receptor beta chain sequence and its context. The CDR3 is 15 residues long. V lost 4 bases, J lost 4 bases, and 6 bases stayed unmatched. The germline gives CDR1 SGHRS, CDR2 YFSETQ. The sample originates from a study of T cell responses to AZD1222 COVID-19 vaccine. Profiled with immunoSEQ multiplex PCR; TCRdb holds only in-frame clones, not every one. The sample consists of roughly 93,000 clones, about nine tenths of them appearing once. Sequencing used peripheral blood, obtained on day 0 of AZD1222 vaccination. The chain combines TRBV5-1 with TRBJ1-2; the match to TRBD1 covers 11 bases. The clonotype originates from an adult in good health. CDR3 residues: CASSPGQGACYGYTF. The CDR3 DNA reads as TGCGCCAGCAGCCCCGGACAGGGGGCTTGCTATGGCTACACCTTC. Using reference TRBV5-1 and TRBJ1-2 for the parts outside the CDR3, the full variable domain is KAGVTQTPRYLIKTRGQQVTLSCSPISGHRSVSWYQQTPGQGLQFLFEYFSETQRNKGNFPGRFSGRQFSNSRSEMNVSTLELGDSALYLCASSPGQGACYGYTFGSGTRLTVV.